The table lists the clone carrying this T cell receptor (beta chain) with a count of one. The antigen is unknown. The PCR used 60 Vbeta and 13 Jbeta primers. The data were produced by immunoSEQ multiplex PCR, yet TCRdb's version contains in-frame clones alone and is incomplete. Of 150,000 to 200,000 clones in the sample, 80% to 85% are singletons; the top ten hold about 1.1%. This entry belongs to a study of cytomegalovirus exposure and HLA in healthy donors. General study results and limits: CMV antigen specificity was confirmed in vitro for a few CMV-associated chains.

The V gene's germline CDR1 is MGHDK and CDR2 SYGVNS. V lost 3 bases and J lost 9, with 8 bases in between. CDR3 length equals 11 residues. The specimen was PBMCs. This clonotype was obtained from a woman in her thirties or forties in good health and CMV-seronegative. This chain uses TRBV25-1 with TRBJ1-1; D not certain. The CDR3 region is CASSDAVKAFF. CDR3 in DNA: TGTGCCAGCAGTGATGCGGTCAAAGCTTTCTTT.